Below are 24 T cell receptor beta chains sequenced from a single sample in a study of CXCR3-negative and CXCR3-positive naive CD8 T cells. Study-level results: The study found more hydrophobic TRB CDR3s in CXCR3-positive naive cells than in CXCR3-negative naive cells.

Their target antigens are unknown. The authors made the TRB cDNA libraries by 5' RACE using UMI labels. TCRdb re-analyzed the 5' RACE reads; it lists each CDR3 protein once, without DNA. This sample's table has some 5,900 distinct CDR3 sequences. Material: naive CXCR3+ CD8+ T cells from blood. Subset of the sample: CD45RO-CCR7+CD27+CD95- naive CD8+ T cells expressing CXCR3 (TNR3+). The receptors originated from a human donor in good health. Some clones in this sample may be carry-over from other donors' samples.

By frequency, this clonotype is medium-sized. This chain connects TRBV20-1 to TRBJ1-3; TCRdb calls TRBD1, which cannot be checked without DNA. This CDR3 has 16 amino acids. From germline, CDR1 is DFQATT and CDR2 SNEGSKA (reference sequence). CDR3 sequence: CSARDRDRGDGNTIYF.

The chain has TRBV20-1 and TRBJ1-3. The CDR3 spans 15 residues. CDR1 and CDR2 (germline): DFQATT, SNEGSKA (reference sequence). The CDR3 region is CSANLARLSGNTIYF.

Its frequency marks this clonotype as medium-sized. This chain uses TRBV7-9 with TRBJ1-6. Germline CDR1 and CDR2: SEHNR and FQNEAQ (reference sequence). The CDR3 runs to 14 residues. The CDR3: CASSFVQTNSPLHF. Supplemented by reference TRBV7-9 and TRBJ1-6, the full variable domain reads DTGVSQNPRHKITKRGQNVTFRCDPISEHNRLYWYRQTLGQGPEFLTYFQNEAQLEKSRLLSDRFSAERPKGSFSTLEIQRTEQGDSAMYLCASSFVQTNSPLHFGNGTRLTVT.

The chain recombines TRBV4-1 with TRBJ1-1. The CDR3 has 15 residues. Germline V gives CDR1 MGHRA, CDR2 YSYEKL. The CDR3 region is CASSPVATSGTEAFF.

The CDR3 region is CASSLPRDGAEAFF. The chain uses TRBV9 and TRBJ1-1; TCRdb's D call, TRBD1, is unchecked because there is no DNA. Germline-derived CDR1 and CDR2 are SGDLS and YYNGEE. The CDR3 is 14 residues long.

This clonotype is medium-sized by frequency. This chain links TRBV4-2 with TRBJ2-5; TCRdb designates TRBD1, a call that cannot be tested without DNA. The CDR3 is 15 amino acids. Per the germline V gene, CDR1 is LGHNA and CDR2 is YNFKEQ. The CDR3 loop is CASSRQNREQETQYF.

This clonotype counts as medium-sized by frequency. The chain links TRBV5-1 to TRBJ2-3. Germline CDR1 reads SGHRS; CDR2 reads YFSETQ. The CDR3 is made up of 13 amino acids. Here the CDR3 reads CASSLVALDTQYF.

Considering frequency, this clonotype is medium-sized. J is TRBJ2-1 and V is TRBV14; TCRdb reports TRBD1, a call that lacks DNA to check it against. Germline V CDR1 and CDR2: SGHDN, FVKESK. This CDR3 comprises 16 residues. CDR3: CASSQDPGQGSVEQFF.

This chain joins TRBV20-1 and TRBJ1-1; the TCRdb D gene call, TRBD1, has no DNA to confirm it. CDR3 size: 12 residues. Germline CDR1 is DFQATT and CDR2 is SNEGSKA (reference sequence). CDR3 in amino acids: CSAHWGGPEAFF.

The rearrangement links TRBV7-9 to TRBJ2-5; there is no DNA to check the TCRdb D call of TRBD2. CDR1 is SEHNR and CDR2 is FQNEAQ in the germline V gene (reference sequence). The CDR3 runs to 14 residues. CDR3 region: CASSYSGSQYEQYF.

This clonotype counts as medium-sized by frequency. This sequence joins TRBV29-1 and TRBJ2-7. The CDR3 covers 11 residues. CDR1 SQVTM and CDR2 ANQGSEA come from the germline V gene. This chain's CDR3 is CSVVKDYEQYF.

In terms of frequency, this clonotype is medium-sized. The V call is TRBV5-1, the J call TRBJ2-7; there is no DNA to check the TCRdb D call of TRBD1. CDR3 length: 17 amino acids. Germline assignment: CDR1 SGHRS and CDR2 YFSETQ. The CDR3 protein is CASSLAFAGGGKNEQYF.

The chain recombines TRBV7-3 with TRBJ1-2. The CDR3 consists of 13 residues. Germline values: CDR1 SGHTA, CDR2 FQGTGA. The CDR3 loop reads CASSFKQTYGYTF.

V usage is TRBV29-1 and J usage is TRBJ2-5; the D call of TRBD2 rests on TCRdb alone, since no DNA is present to check it. The CDR3 contains 13 residues. Per germline, CDR1 SQVTM and CDR2 ANQGSEA. CDR3 residues: CRVEGGYQETLYF. Using reference TRBV29-1 and TRBJ2-5 for the parts outside the CDR3, the full variable domain is SAVISQKPSRDICQRGTSLTIQCQVDSQVTMMFWYRQQPGQSLTLIATANQGSEATYESGFVIDKFPISRPNLTFSTLTVSNMSPEDSSIYLCRVEGGYQETLYFGPGTRLLVL.

V usage is TRBV27 and J usage is TRBJ1-2. The germline gives CDR1 MNHEY, CDR2 SMNVEV (reference sequence). The CDR3 loop spans 14 amino acids. CDR3 region: CASSLLDSNYGYTF.

The V call is TRBV18, the J call TRBJ2-5; absent DNA, TCRdb's TRBD1 call cannot be checked. The germline gives CDR1 KGHSH, CDR2 LQKENI. The CDR3 sequence is 15 residues long. The chain's CDR3 is CATEGELDIKKTQYF.

This rearrangement joins TRBV12-3 or TRBV12-4 to TRBJ2-7. This CDR3 region has 12 residues. The CDR3 sequence is CASSSGSYEQYF.

The chain couples TRBV20-1 to TRBJ2-7; with no DNA, the TCRdb D assignment of TRBD1 cannot be verified. The length of the CDR3 is 14 residues. Germline CDR1 reads DFQATT; CDR2 reads SNEGSKA (reference sequence). CDR3 protein: CSARAPEITYEQYF.

Frequency places this clonotype as medium-sized. The rearrangement uses TRBV12-3 or TRBV12-4 and TRBJ1-1; TCRdb's assignment of TRBD1 cannot be checked, as there is no DNA. The length of the CDR3 is 15 residues. CDR3 region: CASSKTGGINTEAFF.

This clonotype is identified as medium-sized (0.01 to 0.1%) from frequency. V and J are TRBV5-1 and TRBJ2-1. CDR1 SGHRS and CDR2 YFSETQ come from the germline V gene. The CDR3 loop spans 11 amino acids. Here the CDR3 reads CASSLGNEQFF.

V usage is TRBV20-1 and J usage is TRBJ2-1; TCRdb's assignment of TRBD2 cannot be checked, as there is no DNA. CDR3 size: 16 residues. The germline V gene encodes CDR1 DFQATT and CDR2 SNEGSKA (reference sequence). The CDR3 spells CSGTLRGGVRYNEQFF.

This clonotype registers medium-sized by frequency. The chain is built from TRBV5-6 and TRBJ2-3; no DNA is available, so the TRBD1 call from TCRdb remains unchecked. CDR3 size: 16 residues. Per germline, CDR1 SGHDT and CDR2 YYEEEE. This chain's CDR3 is CASSLLGQSRTDTQYF.

Judged by frequency, this clonotype is medium-sized. This chain connects TRBV29-1 to TRBJ2-7; TCRdb picks TRBD1, but there is no DNA to check that call. This CDR3 has 12 residues. Germline CDR1 is SQVTM and CDR2 is ANQGSEA. This chain's CDR3 is CSVRTGTYEQYF.

The chain employs TRBV6-5 and TRBJ2-7; TCRdb indicates TRBD1, and absent DNA this call remains unverified. The CDR3 is 15 residues long. Germline lookup yields CDR1 MNHEY and CDR2 SVGAGI. The CDR3 spells CASSYSTGAVYEQYF.